The rows below give T cell receptor beta chains drawn from one sample of a study of cytomegalovirus exposure and HLA in healthy donors. The table came from immunoSEQ multiplex PCR; TCRdb's copy has only in-frame clones and leaves some out. This table has roughly 170,000 clones, about 65% appearing once. The sequencing sample was made of PBMCs. The receptors here all came from a girl aged 5 to 17 in good health and CMV-seronegative. The CDR3 runs from the conserved cysteine through the conserved F or W. Each record gives: D gene, J gene, clone size, V gene, CDR3 protein, CDR3 DNA. The D gene is left open where the match is weak. Size values are once, few and many counts, or a class for expanded clones, and some rows have none.

D gene: NA
J gene: TRBJ2-3
clone size: NA
V gene: TRBV5-1
CDR3 protein: CASSLGGGADTQYF
CDR3 DNA: TGCGCCAGCAGCTTGGGCGGTGGCGCAGATACGCAGTATTTT

D gene: TRBD2
J gene: TRBJ2-5
clone size: NA
V gene: TRBV5-4
CDR3 protein: CASSQAGGHQETQYF
CDR3 DNA: TGTGCCAGCAGCCAAGCGGGGGGTCATCAAGAGACCCAGTACTTC

D gene: NA
J gene: TRBJ1-2
clone size: NA
V gene: TRBV6-1
CDR3 protein: CASSEARQSYGYTF
CDR3 DNA: TGTGCCAGCAGTGAAGCGCGGCAGTCCTATGGCTACACCTTC

D gene: TRBD1
J gene: TRBJ1-1
clone size: NA
V gene: TRBV29-1
CDR3 protein: CSVYRGMNTEAFF
CDR3 DNA: TGCAGCGTTTACAGGGGAATGAACACTGAAGCTTTCTTT

D gene: TRBD2
J gene: TRBJ2-3
clone size: NA
V gene: TRBV5-1
CDR3 protein: CASSLSTGGLDTQYF
CDR3 DNA: TGCGCCAGCAGCTTGAGTACGGGGGGGCTGGATACGCAGTATTTT

D gene: TRBD1
J gene: TRBJ2-7
clone size: NA
V gene: TRBV4-1
CDR3 protein: CASSHDLRGREQYF
CDR3 DNA: TGCGCCAGCAGCCATGATTTAAGGGGGCGCGAGCAGTACTTC

D gene: TRBD2
J gene: TRBJ2-1
clone size: NA
V gene: TRBV7-3
CDR3 protein: CASSSSLKGTSGNNEQFF
CDR3 DNA: TGTGCCAGCAGCTCCTCCTTAAAGGGGACTAGCGGTAACAATGAGCAGTTCTTC

D gene: TRBD2
J gene: TRBJ2-5
clone size: NA
V gene: TRBV7-6
CDR3 protein: CASSLASLAGGGETQYF
CDR3 DNA: TGTGCCAGCAGCTTAGCCTCCCTAGCGGGGGGAGGGGAGACCCAGTACTTC

D gene: NA
J gene: TRBJ2-1
clone size: NA
V gene: TRBV27
CDR3 protein: CASSLQAYNEQFF
CDR3 DNA: TGTGCCAGCAGTTTACAGGCCTACAATGAGCAGTTCTTC

D gene: NA
J gene: TRBJ1-1
clone size: NA
V gene: TRBV7-9
CDR3 protein: CASSLALGGTTEAFF
CDR3 DNA: TGTGCCAGCAGCTTAGCGTTGGGGGGGACCACTGAAGCTTTCTTT

D gene: NA
J gene: TRBJ1-1
clone size: few
V gene: TRBV7-2
CDR3 protein: CASSRRSGNTEAFF
CDR3 DNA: TGTGCCAGCAGTCGAAGAAGCGGGAACACTGAAGCTTTCTTT

D gene: NA
J gene: TRBJ1-5
clone size: NA
V gene: TRBV6-1
CDR3 protein: CASSPWPQHF
CDR3 DNA: TGTGCCAGCAGCCCTTGGCCCCAGCATTTT

D gene: NA
J gene: TRBJ2-3
clone size: NA
V gene: TRBV25-1
CDR3 protein: CASRDTTDTQYF
CDR3 DNA: TGTGCCAGCAGGGACACCACAGATACGCAGTATTTT

D gene: NA
J gene: TRBJ2-2
clone size: NA
V gene: TRBV5-1
CDR3 protein: CASSLGQSTGELFF
CDR3 DNA: TGCGCCAGCAGCTTAGGACAGAGCACCGGGGAGCTGTTTTTT

D gene: NA
J gene: TRBJ2-1
clone size: few
V gene: TRBV5-1
CDR3 protein: CASSLSDFYNEQFF
CDR3 DNA: TGCGCCAGCAGCTTGTCGGACTTCTACAATGAGCAGTTCTTC

D gene: TRBD1
J gene: TRBJ1-1
clone size: few
V gene: TRBV2
CDR3 protein: CASRWTGGANTEAFF
CDR3 DNA: TGTGCCAGCAGATGGACAGGGGGAGCGAACACTGAAGCTTTCTTT

D gene: TRBD1
J gene: TRBJ1-4
clone size: NA
V gene: TRBV5-1
CDR3 protein: CASSPWDRDTEKLFF
CDR3 DNA: TGCGCCAGCAGCCCATGGGACAGGGACACTGAAAAACTGTTTTTT

D gene: TRBD1
J gene: TRBJ1-1
clone size: NA
V gene: TRBV6-6
CDR3 protein: CASSYSRTGGYPEAFF
CDR3 DNA: TGTGCCAGCAGTTACTCACGGACAGGGGGCTACCCTGAAGCTTTCTTT

D gene: TRBD2
J gene: TRBJ2-3
clone size: NA
V gene: TRBV5-1
CDR3 protein: CASSPSGGGPTDTQYF
CDR3 DNA: TGCGCCAGCAGCCCTAGCGGGGGGGGCCCAACAGATACGCAGTATTTT

D gene: TRBD1
J gene: TRBJ2-1
clone size: NA
V gene: TRBV5-4
CDR3 protein: CASSPTGGTYNEQFF
CDR3 DNA: TGTGCCAGCAGCCCAACAGGGGGCACGTACAATGAGCAGTTCTTC

D gene: TRBD2
J gene: TRBJ2-3
clone size: NA
V gene: TRBV2
CDR3 protein: CASRRLAGYSTDTQYF
CDR3 DNA: TGTGCCAGCAGGAGACTAGCGGGGTATAGCACAGATACGCAGTATTTT

D gene: NA
J gene: TRBJ2-7
clone size: NA
V gene: TRBV7-9
CDR3 protein: CAIRGLSYEQYF
CDR3 DNA: TGTGCCATCCGAGGACTCTCCTACGAGCAGTACTTC

D gene: NA
J gene: TRBJ2-1
clone size: NA
V gene: TRBV7-3
CDR3 protein: CASSPNPYNEQFF
CDR3 DNA: TGTGCCAGCAGCCCAAATCCCTACAATGAGCAGTTCTTC

D gene: TRBD2
J gene: TRBJ2-5
clone size: few
V gene: TRBV18
CDR3 protein: CASSPPGAGDQETQYF
CDR3 DNA: TGTGCCAGCTCACCACCCGGAGCGGGGGACCAAGAGACCCAGTACTTC

D gene: NA
J gene: TRBJ1-4
clone size: NA
V gene: TRBV30
CDR3 protein: CAWRRIGPSNEKLFF
CDR3 DNA: TGTGCCTGGAGGAGGATCGGTCCAAGTAATGAAAAACTGTTTTTT

D gene: NA
J gene: TRBJ2-7
clone size: NA
V gene: TRBV5-1
CDR3 protein: CASSFRGFPYEQYF
CDR3 DNA: TGCGCCAGCAGCTTCAGGGGCTTCCCCTACGAGCAGTACTTC

D gene: TRBD2
J gene: TRBJ2-1
clone size: NA
V gene: TRBV25-1
CDR3 protein: CASSTGGNEQFF
CDR3 DNA: TGTGCCAGCAGCACGGGGGGCAATGAGCAGTTCTTC

D gene: TRBD2
J gene: TRBJ2-7
clone size: few
V gene: TRBV25-1
CDR3 protein: CASSDYIPGTSGPYEQYF
CDR3 DNA: TGTGCCAGCAGTGACTATATACCTGGGACTAGCGGTCCCTACGAGCAGTACTTC

D gene: TRBD2
J gene: TRBJ2-2
clone size: NA
V gene: TRBV7-3
CDR3 protein: CASSRTSGGAGGELFF
CDR3 DNA: TGTGCCAGCAGCCGGACTAGCGGGGGGGCCGGCGGGGAGCTGTTTTTT

D gene: NA
J gene: TRBJ1-5
clone size: once
V gene: TRBV27
CDR3 protein: CASSLGGSNQPQHF
CDR3 DNA: TGTGCCAGCAGTTTGGGAGGGTCAAATCAGCCCCAGCATTTT

D gene: TRBD2
J gene: TRBJ2-7
clone size: NA
V gene: TRBV5-6
CDR3 protein: CASSLKEGSGIPYEQYF
CDR3 DNA: TGTGCCAGCAGCTTGAAGGAAGGTAGCGGGATTCCCTACGAGCAGTACTTC

D gene: NA
J gene: TRBJ2-7
clone size: NA
V gene: TRBV11-2
CDR3 protein: CASSPGLPIYEQYF
CDR3 DNA: TGTGCCAGCAGTCCGGGACTCCCGATCTACGAGCAGTACTTC

D gene: NA
J gene: TRBJ2-5
clone size: NA
V gene: TRBV5-1
CDR3 protein: CASSLELEAQYF
CDR3 DNA: TGCGCCAGCAGCTTGGAACTGGAGGCCCAGTACTTC

D gene: NA
J gene: TRBJ1-4
clone size: NA
V gene: TRBV30
CDR3 protein: CAWSVLGAGKNEKLFF
CDR3 DNA: TGTGCCTGGAGTGTACTTGGGGCAGGGAAAAACGAAAAACTGTTTTTT

D gene: NA
J gene: TRBJ2-1
clone size: NA
V gene: TRBV6-4
CDR3 protein: CASSDSFPGFGDEQFF
CDR3 DNA: TGTGCCAGCAGTGACTCGTTCCCGGGGTTTGGAGATGAGCAGTTCTTC

D gene: NA
J gene: TRBJ2-5
clone size: NA
V gene: TRBV2
CDR3 protein: CASPLGGVETQYF
CDR3 DNA: TGTGCCAGCCCCCTCGGGGGAGTGGAGACCCAGTACTTC

D gene: NA
J gene: TRBJ2-3
clone size: once
V gene: TRBV5-1
CDR3 protein: CASSPTEATDTQYF
CDR3 DNA: TGCGCCAGCAGCCCCACCGAGGCCACAGATACGCAGTATTTT

D gene: NA
J gene: TRBJ2-7
clone size: NA
V gene: TRBV14
CDR3 protein: CASSQELGGGEQYF
CDR3 DNA: TGTGCCAGCAGCCAAGAGTTGGGAGGAGGCGAGCAGTACTTC

D gene: NA
J gene: TRBJ1-2
clone size: NA
V gene: TRBV27
CDR3 protein: CASSPGWDYGYTF
CDR3 DNA: TGTGCCAGCAGTCCAGGGTGGGATTATGGCTACACCTTC

D gene: TRBD1
J gene: TRBJ1-6
clone size: NA
V gene: TRBV28
CDR3 protein: CASSYQPGQENSPLHF
CDR3 DNA: TGTGCCAGCAGTTACCAGCCGGGACAGGAAAATTCACCCCTCCACTTT

D gene: NA
J gene: TRBJ1-2
clone size: NA
V gene: TRBV30
CDR3 protein: CAWSVEANYGYTF
CDR3 DNA: TGTGCCTGGAGTGTAGAGGCCAACTATGGCTACACCTTC

D gene: NA
J gene: TRBJ2-7
clone size: few
V gene: TRBV7-9
CDR3 protein: CASSHSTGVQGRSYEQYF
CDR3 DNA: TGTGCCAGCAGCCATAGTACGGGGGTACAAGGTCGGTCGTACGAGCAGTACTTC

D gene: NA
J gene: TRBJ2-2
clone size: NA
V gene: TRBV27
CDR3 protein: CASSLSRRGLGGAHTGELFF
CDR3 DNA: TGTGCCAGCAGTTTATCCAGAAGAGGGTTAGGCGGGGCCCACACCGGGGAGCTGTTTTTT

D gene: NA
J gene: TRBJ2-2
clone size: NA
V gene: TRBV5-4
CDR3 protein: CASSVTGSGTGELFF
CDR3 DNA: TGTGCCAGCAGCGTAACAGGGTCGGGCACCGGGGAGCTGTTTTTT

D gene: NA
J gene: TRBJ1-5
clone size: NA
V gene: TRBV6-5
CDR3 protein: CASRSPDKNQPQHF
CDR3 DNA: TGTGCCAGCAGATCCCCGGACAAGAATCAGCCCCAGCATTTT

D gene: TRBD2
J gene: TRBJ2-5
clone size: NA
V gene: TRBV5-1
CDR3 protein: CASSFGGGPQETQYF
CDR3 DNA: TGCGCCAGCAGCTTTGGCGGGGGACCTCAAGAGACCCAGTACTTC

D gene: NA
J gene: TRBJ2-7
clone size: NA
V gene: TRBV6-6
CDR3 protein: CASTRDYEQYF
CDR3 DNA: TGTGCCAGCACCAGGGACTACGAGCAGTACTTC

D gene: TRBD1
J gene: TRBJ1-2
clone size: NA
V gene: TRBV9
CDR3 protein: CASSASTQQGLNGYTF
CDR3 DNA: TGTGCCAGCAGCGCCTCAACCCAACAGGGGTTGAATGGCTACACCTTC

D gene: NA
J gene: TRBJ1-5
clone size: NA
V gene: TRBV2
CDR3 protein: CASSDVTGINQPQHF
CDR3 DNA: TGTGCCAGCAGTGATGTGACAGGCATCAATCAGCCCCAGCATTTT

D gene: TRBD1
J gene: TRBJ1-1
clone size: few
V gene: TRBV29-1
CDR3 protein: CSVGRQGANTEAFF
CDR3 DNA: TGCAGCGTTGGGAGACAGGGGGCCAACACTGAAGCTTTCTTT

D gene: NA
J gene: TRBJ1-2
clone size: NA
V gene: TRBV6-1
CDR3 protein: CASSEEWDSYGYTF
CDR3 DNA: TGTGCCAGCAGTGAAGAATGGGACTCGTATGGCTACACCTTC

D gene: NA
J gene: TRBJ2-7
clone size: NA
V gene: TRBV14
CDR3 protein: CASTSRGAYEQYF
CDR3 DNA: TGTGCCAGCACTAGCCGCGGCGCCTACGAGCAGTACTTC

D gene: NA
J gene: TRBJ1-1
clone size: NA
V gene: TRBV18
CDR3 protein: CASSPSSTALNTEAFF
CDR3 DNA: TGTGCCAGCTCACCCAGTTCGACAGCTTTAAACACTGAAGCTTTCTTT

D gene: TRBD1
J gene: TRBJ2-1
clone size: NA
V gene: TRBV5-4
CDR3 protein: CASSSGDRTPYNEQFF
CDR3 DNA: TGTGCCAGCAGCTCGGGGGACAGGACACCCTACAATGAGCAGTTCTTC

D gene: NA
J gene: TRBJ1-2
clone size: NA
V gene: TRBV10-3
CDR3 protein: CAISEYPESNYGYTF
CDR3 DNA: TGTGCCATCAGTGAATACCCAGAATCTAACTATGGCTACACCTTC